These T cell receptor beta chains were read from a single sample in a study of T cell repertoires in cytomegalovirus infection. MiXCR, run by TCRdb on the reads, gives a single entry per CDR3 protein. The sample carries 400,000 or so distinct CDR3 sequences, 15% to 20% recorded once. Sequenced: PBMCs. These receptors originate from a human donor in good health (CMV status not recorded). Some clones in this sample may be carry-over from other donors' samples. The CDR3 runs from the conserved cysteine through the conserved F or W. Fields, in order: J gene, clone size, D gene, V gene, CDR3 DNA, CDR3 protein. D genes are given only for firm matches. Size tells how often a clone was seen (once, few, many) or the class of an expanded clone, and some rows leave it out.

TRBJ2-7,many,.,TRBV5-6,TGTGCCAGCAGCACTGACAGAACCGTCGTCGAGCAGTACTTC,CASSTDRTVVEQYF
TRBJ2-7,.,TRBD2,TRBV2,TGTGCCAGCAGGAGGGGAGGGGCAGACCCCTACGAGCAGTACTTC,CASRRGGADPYEQYF
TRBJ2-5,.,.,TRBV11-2,TGTGCCAGCAGCCTACTACCCGGGGGGCGGGAGACCCAGTACTTC,CASSLLPGGRETQYF
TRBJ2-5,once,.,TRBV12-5,TGTGCTAGTGGTACTACCCTTGGGGAGACCCAGTACTTC,CASGTTLGETQYF
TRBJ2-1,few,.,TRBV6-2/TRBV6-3,TGTGCCAGCACCACTAGCTCGGGGAATGAGCAGTTCTTC,CASTTSSGNEQFF
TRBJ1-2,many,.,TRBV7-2,TGTGCCAGCAGCTTGTCGCCCTCCCGCTATGGCTACACCTTC,CASSLSPSRYGYTF
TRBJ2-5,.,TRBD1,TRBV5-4,TGTGCCAGCAGCCCAGGACCGGGACAGGGGGCTTCAGAGACCCAGTACTTC,CASSPGPGQGASETQYF
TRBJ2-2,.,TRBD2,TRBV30,TGTGCCAGGGGGAGGGGACTAGCCGCCGGGGAGCTGTTTTTT,CARGRGLAAGELFF
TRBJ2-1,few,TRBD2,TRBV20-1,TGCAGTGCTCCTCGAGCGGGGGATATGAGAGAGCAGTTCTTC,CSAPRAGDMREQFF
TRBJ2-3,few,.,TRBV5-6,TGTGCCAGCAGCTCCTGGGCCCGGTCAGATACGCAGTATTTT,CASSSWARSDTQYF
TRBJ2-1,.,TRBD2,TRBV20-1,TGCAGTGCTAGAGACCTGGGGGGGAAGGGGCACAATGAGCAGTTCTTC,CSARDLGGKGHNEQFF
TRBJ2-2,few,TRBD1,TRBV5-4,TGTGCCAGCAGCTTGGCGGGACAGGGCACCGGGGAGCTGTTTTTT,CASSLAGQGTGELFF
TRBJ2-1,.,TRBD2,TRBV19,TGTGCCAGTAGTATGGGGGGGAACAATGAGCAGTTCTTC,CASSMGGNNEQFF
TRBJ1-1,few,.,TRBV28,TGTGCCACCAAGACCAGATTATACACTGAAGCTTTCTTT,CATKTRLYTEAFF
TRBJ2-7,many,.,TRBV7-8,TGTGCCAGCAGCAAGTGGGGGGAGTTGTACTTC,CASSKWGELYF
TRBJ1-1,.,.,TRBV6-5,TGTGCCAGCAGTTACACCCCAGGGTCCACTGAAGCTTTCTTT,CASSYTPGSTEAFF
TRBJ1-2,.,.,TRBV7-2,TGTGCCAGCAGCTTACAAGATAACTATGGCTACACCTTC,CASSLQDNYGYTF
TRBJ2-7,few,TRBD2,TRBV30,TGTGCCTGGACTCCAGCGGGAGAATCGATCTACGAGCAGTACTTC,CAWTPAGESIYEQYF
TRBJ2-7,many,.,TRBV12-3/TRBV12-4,TGTGCCAGCAGCCCGGGCAGGGGCTACGAGCAGTACTTC,CASSPGRGYEQYF
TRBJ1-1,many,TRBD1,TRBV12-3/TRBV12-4,TGTGCCAGCAGTTTCACAGGGGTGAACACTGAAGCTTTCTTT,CASSFTGVNTEAFF
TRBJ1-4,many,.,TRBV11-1,TGTGCCAGCAGCCAGGGCGAAAAACTGTTTTTT,CASSQGEKLFF
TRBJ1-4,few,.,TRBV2,TGTGCCAGCAGGGAAGACTCCCAGGTGAATGAAAAACTGTTTTTT,CASREDSQVNEKLFF
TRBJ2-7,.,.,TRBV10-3,TGTGCCATCAGGCAATCCTACGAGCAGTACTTC,CAIRQSYEQYF
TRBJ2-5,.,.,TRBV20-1,TGCAGTGCGCGTCCCTCGGGGATGGAGACCCAGTACTTC,CSARPSGMETQYF
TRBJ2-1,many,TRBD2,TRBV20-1,TGCAGTGCTAGAGATGGGACTAGCGAGATCAATGAGCAGTTCTTC,CSARDGTSEINEQFF
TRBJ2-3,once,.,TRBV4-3,TGCGCCAGCAGCCAAGATCGGGGAGGTTATACAGATACGCAGTATTTT,CASSQDRGGYTDTQYF
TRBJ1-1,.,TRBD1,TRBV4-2,TGTGCCAGCAGCCAAGTAGGGACAGCAACTTCGAACACTGAAGCTTTCTTT,CASSQVGTATSNTEAFF
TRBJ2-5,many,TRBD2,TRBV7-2,TGTGCCAGCAGCGGCGGGGGGGGAGAGACCCAGTACTTC,CASSGGGGETQYF
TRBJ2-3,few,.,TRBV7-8,TGTGCCAGCAGCTACGGACAAATCACAGATACGCAGTATTTT,CASSYGQITDTQYF
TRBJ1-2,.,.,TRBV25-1,TGTGCCAACTCCGAGGGGAGAAGAAAGAGATTCTATGGCTACACCTTC,CANSEGRRKRFYGYTF
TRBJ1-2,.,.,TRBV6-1,TGTGCCAGCAGCCGGACAGTAGATAACTATGGCTACACCTTC,CASSRTVDNYGYTF
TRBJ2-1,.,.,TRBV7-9,TGTGCCAGTTCGACTAGCTACAATGAGCAGTTCTTC,CASSTSYNEQFF
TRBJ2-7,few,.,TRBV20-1,TGCAGTGCTAGAGACCCGACGTTCTCCTACGAGCAGTACTTC,CSARDPTFSYEQYF
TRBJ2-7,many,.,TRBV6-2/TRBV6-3,TGTGCCAGCAGCCTACCCTACGAGCAGTACTTC,CASSLPYEQYF
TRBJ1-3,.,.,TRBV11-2,TGTGCCAGCAGCCGAGAAGGGCGATCGGGAAACACCATATATTTT,CASSREGRSGNTIYF
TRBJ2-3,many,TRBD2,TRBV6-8,TGTGCCAGCAGTTACGGGGCTAGCGGGGGTACAGATACGCAGTATTTT,CASSYGASGGTDTQYF
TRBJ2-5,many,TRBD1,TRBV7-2,TGTGCCAGCAGCTCTTGGACAGGGCTAGAGACCCAGTACTTC,CASSSWTGLETQYF
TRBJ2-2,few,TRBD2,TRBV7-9,TGTGCCAGCAGCCCGGGGACTAGCGGGATGGCCGGGGAGCTGTTTTTT,CASSPGTSGMAGELFF
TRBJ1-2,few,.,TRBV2,TGTGCCAGCAGCGTACTGGGAGAGAATGGCTACACCTTC,CASSVLGENGYTF
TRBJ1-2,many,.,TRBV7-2,TGTGCCAGCAGCTTAGCCGCTATACAGAGGTTCAATGGCTACACCTTC,CASSLAAIQRFNGYTF
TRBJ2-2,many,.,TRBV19,TGTGCCAGTAGTAGGCAAGCCGGGGAGCTGTTTTTT,CASSRQAGELFF
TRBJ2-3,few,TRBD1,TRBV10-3,TGTGCCATCAGTGACAGGGGGACAGATACGCAGTATTTT,CAISDRGTDTQYF
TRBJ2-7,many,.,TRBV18,TGTGCCAGCTCACGAGGGGGGACCTACGAGCAGTACTTC,CASSRGGTYEQYF
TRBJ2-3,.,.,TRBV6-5,TGTGCCAGCAGTTACTCGAGGGGAAGGATCCCGTATTTT,CASSYSRGRIPYF
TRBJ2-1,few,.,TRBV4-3,TGCGCCAGCAGCCAAGATTGGAGAGGGGTGAATGAGCAGTTCTTC,CASSQDWRGVNEQFF
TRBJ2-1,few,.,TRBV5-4,TGTGCCAGCAGCGGGGGGCGGGCCGGCGGCTACAATGAGCAGTTCTTC,CASSGGRAGGYNEQFF
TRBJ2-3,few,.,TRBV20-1,TGCAGTGCTAGGCAACCCGGAAGGGGGGGCACAGATACGCAGTATTTT,CSARQPGRGGTDTQYF
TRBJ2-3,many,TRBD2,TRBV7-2,TGTGCCAGCAGTACACTCAGACTAGCGGGGGTCACAGATACGCAGTATTTT,CASSTLRLAGVTDTQYF
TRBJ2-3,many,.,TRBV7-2,TGTGCCAGCAGCTTACCGGGGGAGATATACCACATTAAGGATACGCAGTATTTT,CASSLPGEIYHIKDTQYF
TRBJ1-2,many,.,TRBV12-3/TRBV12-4,TGTGCCAGCAGTATACCCCAAGGGGGTGGCTACACCTTC,CASSIPQGGGYTF
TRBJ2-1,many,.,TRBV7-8,TGTGCCAGCAGCTCAGAACTAGCTGCGCAGTTCTTC,CASSSELAAQFF
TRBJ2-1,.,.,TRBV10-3,TGTGCCATCAGTGATTACGAAGCGGTGTTGTCCTACAATGAGCAGTTCTTC,CAISDYEAVLSYNEQFF